Following are 28 T cell receptor beta chains from one sample sequenced in a study of blood T cell repertoires in COVID-19. Some clones are missing from TCRdb's copy, which holds only in-frame ones; the method was immunoSEQ multiplex PCR. The table includes about 170,000 clones, around 83% detected once. Material for sequencing was PBMCs or T cells enriched from blood (not recorded which). These receptors originate from a woman in her forties or fifties in a cohort exposed to, infected with or recovered from COVID-19 (not recorded which).

The rearrangement links TRBV28 to TRBJ1-3; D is uncertain. CDR1 is MDHEN, CDR2 SYDVKM, per germline. The ends were cut back, 6 bases at V and 3 bases at J, with 21 bases in the middle. The CDR3 is 17 amino acids. CDR3 sequence: CASRNTPGASVGNTIYF. In DNA, the CDR3 is TGTGCCAGCAGGAATACGCCCGGTGCCTCGGTTGGAAACACCATATATTTT.

CDR3 in amino acids: CASSTPTHNEQFF. The CDR3 DNA sequence: TGTGCCAGTAGTACGCCTACCCACAATGAGCAGTTCTTC. The J gene is TRBJ2-1, the V gene TRBV19; D gene uncertain. V was pared by 4 bases and J by 5 bases, with 9 bases between. The CDR3 runs to 13 residues. CDR1 is LNHDA and CDR2 is SQIVND in the germline V gene (reference sequence).

The rearrangement uses TRBV11-2 and TRBJ1-1; D is ambiguous. Trimming cost V 7 bases and J 0 bases, with 12 bases left between them. CDR3 length equals 14 residues. In germline, CDR1 is SGHAT, CDR2 FQNNGV. CDR3 bases: TGTGCCAGCACCTATACGGGTATGAACACTGAAGCTTTCTTT. Encoded protein: CASTYTGMNTEAFF.

V is TRBV7-3 and J is TRBJ2-1; D may be TRBD2 (6 bases). CDR1 and CDR2 (germline): SGHTA, FQGTGA. The CDR3 is 14 amino acids. Trimming removed 5 bases from V and 2 bases from J, with 10 bases in between. The CDR3 here is CASSAEGPYNEQFF. The CDR3 region has the DNA TGTGCCAGCAGCGCGGAGGGGCCCTACAATGAGCAGTTCTTC. Filled out from reference TRBV7-3 and TRBJ2-1, the complete variable domain reads GAGVSQTPSNKVTEKGKYVELRCDPISGHTALYWYRQSLGQGPEFLIYFQGTGAADDSGLPNDRFFAVRPEGSVSTLKIQRTERGDSAVYLCASSAEGPYNEQFFGPGTRLTVL.

The V call is TRBV11-2, the J call TRBJ2-1; possibly TRBD2 for D (5 bases). CDR1 is SGHAT and CDR2 is FQNNGV in the germline V gene. The CDR3 has 18 residues. Trimming stripped 2 bases from V and 4 bases from J, with 21 bases between. CDR3 in amino acids: CASSLRFGFSGSYNEQFF. CDR3 in DNA: TGTGCCAGCAGCTTACGGTTTGGGTTCAGCGGATCTTACAATGAGCAGTTCTTC. The whole variable domain, remainder taken from reference TRBV11-2 and TRBJ2-1, is EAGVAQSPRYKIIEKRQSVAFWCNPISGHATLYWYQQILGQGPKLLIQFQNNGVVDDSQLPKDRFSAERLKGVDSTLKIQPAKLEDSAVYLCASSLRFGFSGSYNEQFFGPGTRLTVL.

The chain joins TRBV7-8 to TRBJ2-1, with TRBD1 matching over 9 bases. CDR1 is SGHVS, CDR2 FQNEAQ, per germline. The V and J ends lost 4 bases and 7 bases, in that order; junction bases with no gene match: 11. The CDR3 extends over 16 amino acids. The CDR3, as DNA: TGTGCCAGCAGCTCCCTAAAGGGACAGGGCCCAAATGAGCAGTTCTTC. It is translated as CASSSLKGQGPNEQFF.

The rearrangement uses TRBV28 and TRBJ2-1, with 7 bases matching TRBD2. Trimming took 6 bases from V and 1 from J; bases not matched to a gene: 9. CDR3 length: 16 residues. The V gene's germline CDR1 is MDHEN and CDR2 SYDVKM. CDR3: CASRGTTPQSYNEQFF. The CDR3 DNA reads TGTGCCAGCAGGGGGACTACCCCTCAATCCTACAATGAGCAGTTCTTC.

The rearrangement uses TRBV9 and TRBJ2-5, with 14 positions matching TRBD2. Germline values: CDR1 SGDLS, CDR2 YYNGEE. The V and J ends lost 4 bases and 0 bases, in that order; junction bases with no gene match: 8. The CDR3 runs 18 residues. CDR3 sequence: CASSPRLAGGTYQETQYF. CDR3 sequence (DNA): TGTGCCAGCAGCCCCCGACTAGCGGGAGGGACATACCAAGAGACCCAGTACTTC.

This clone was observed a few times. This chain joins TRBV28 and TRBJ1-1; 8 positions match TRBD1. There are 14 residues in the CDR3. Looked up from germline, CDR1 is MDHEN and CDR2 is SYDVKM. In DNA form, the CDR3 reads TGTGCGAGCGGGCAGGGACAGGCGATCACTGAAGCTTTCTTT. Amino acids: CASGQGQAITEAFF.

V gene TRBV9 combines with J gene TRBJ2-5, with D possibly being TRBD1 (5 bases). Looked up from germline, CDR1 is SGDLS and CDR2 is YYNGEE. V was clipped by 4 bases and J by 5 bases, with 18 bases between them. This CDR3 has 15 amino acids. The CDR3 loop is CASSSGSPADETQYF. The CDR3 nucleotides are TGTGCCAGCAGCTCAGGGTCTCCAGCCGACGAGACCCAGTACTTC.

A single count supports this clone. The V call is TRBV11-2, the J call TRBJ1-4; a weak D match, TRBD1 (6 bases). The V gene lost 1 base and the J gene lost 4 bases, with 10 bases spanning the gap. The CDR3 loop spans 15 amino acids. CDR1 is SGHAT and CDR2 is FQNNGV in the germline V gene. The CDR3 nucleotides read TGTGCCAGCAGCTTAGCTTGGACAGTTAATGAAAAACTGTTTTTT. Encoded protein: CASSLAWTVNEKLFF.

The rearrangement links TRBV5-4 to TRBJ1-1; the D gene is possibly TRBD1 (5 bases). Between the trimmed V and J ends, which lost 5 bases and 7 bases, there was a span of 15 bases. The CDR3 loop spans 13 amino acids. Per the germline V gene, CDR1 is SGHNT and CDR2 is YYREEE (reference sequence). The CDR3 sequence is CASSRGLQSEAFF. CDR3 in DNA: TGTGCCAGCAGTAGGGGCCTACAGAGTGAAGCTTTCTTT.

This clone was detected only a few times. The chain couples TRBV9 to TRBJ2-2; D may be TRBD2 (6 bases). There are 15 residues in the CDR3. With 3 bases removed from V and 2 bases from J, the gap between germline ends came to 11 bases. CDR1 is SGDLS and CDR2 is YYNGEE in the germline V gene. The CDR3 DNA reads as TGTGCCAGCAGCGCCCGGGACTTAAACACCGGGGAGCTGTTTTTT. It codes for CASSARDLNTGELFF.

This clone has just a few counts. CDR3 DNA sequence: TGTGCCAGCAGCTTAGTGGGTGGAGCGGAGCCCCTCCACTTT. Protein: CASSLVGGAEPLHF. The V call is TRBV13, the J call TRBJ1-6; D unclear. CDR1 and CDR2 from the germline V gene are PRHDT and FYEKMQ (reference sequence). V lost 1 base to trimming and J lost 13 bases, with 14 bases between them. The CDR3 loop spans 14 amino acids.

CDR3 in amino acids: CASELAGGISEQFF. The CDR3 nucleotides are TGTGCCAGCGAACTAGCGGGAGGAATAAGTGAGCAGTTCTTC. The V call is TRBV3-1 (or the pseudogene TRBV3-2), the J call TRBJ2-1; TRBD2 matches 12 bases. Germline V gives CDR1 LGHDT, CDR2 YNNKEL (reference sequence). The ends lost 8 bases at V and 9 bases at J; junction bases unmatched: 8. This CDR3 region has 14 residues.

This chain uses TRBV5-6 with TRBJ2-7; D possibly corresponds to TRBD1 (6 bases). Trimming took off 4 bases at V and 6 bases at J, with 14 bases between the two ends. The CDR3 runs 13 residues. The V gene's germline CDR1 is SGHDT and CDR2 YYEEEE. The DNA of the CDR3 is TGTGCCAGCAGCAGCAACAGGGACCGCGAGCAGTACTTC. This gives the protein CASSSNRDREQYF.

This chain uses TRBV5-8 with TRBJ1-5, with unresolved D. CDR1 SGHTS and CDR2 YDEGEE come from the germline V gene. Trimming stripped 4 bases from V and 2 bases from J, with 7 bases between. The CDR3 is made up of 13 amino acids. CDR3: CASSLKRNQPQHF. The CDR3 bases are TGTGCCAGCAGCCTAAAACGCAATCAGCCCCAGCATTTT.

CDR3 in DNA: TGTGCCAGTAGTATGGAGATCCTTTTTGGCTACACCTTC. Its translation: CASSMEILFGYTF. The chain recombines TRBV19 with TRBJ1-2; no reliable D call. The CDR3 totals 13 residues. Germline assignment: CDR1 LNHDA and CDR2 SQIVND (reference sequence). Trimming cost V 3 bases and J 7 bases, with 12 bases left between them.

The chain uses TRBV19 and TRBJ1-2; TRBD1 is a possible D gene (5 bases). Trimming removed 4 bases at V and 1 base at J, with 10 bases between. Germline V gene lookup returns CDR1 LNHDA and CDR2 SQIVND (reference sequence). The CDR3 runs 14 residues. Here the CDR3 reads CASSNPQDNYGYTF. The CDR3 DNA reads TGTGCCAGTAGTAACCCACAGGATAACTATGGCTACACCTTC.

The rearrangement uses TRBV28 and TRBJ1-2, with 11 nucleotides matching TRBD1. The length of the CDR3 is 15 residues. V shed 4 bases, J shed 4 bases, and the junction held 5 bases outside the gene matches. The germline gives CDR1 MDHEN, CDR2 SYDVKM. The CDR3 DNA reads TGTGCCAGCAGTTCCCCCGGGACAGGGGGCTATGGCTACACCTTC. Residues: CASSSPGTGGYGYTF.

The rearrangement uses TRBV28 and TRBJ2-1, with 7 bases matching TRBD1. The V segment lost 8 bases and the J segment 0 bases; nucleotides outside the gene matches: 7. The CDR3 is 15 amino acids. Germline V gene sequence: CDR1 MDHEN, CDR2 SYDVKM. The CDR3 protein is CASVKTGLSYNEQFF. The CDR3 bases are TGTGCCAGCGTCAAGACAGGGCTCTCCTACAATGAGCAGTTCTTC.

The chain recombines TRBV5-1 with TRBJ1-5; D is unresolved. The CDR3 loop spans 15 amino acids. V was trimmed by 0 bases and J by 0 bases, leaving 7 bases between them. Germline V gene lookup returns CDR1 SGHRS and CDR2 YFSETQ. CDR3 region: CASSLEGGSNQPQHF. The CDR3 bases are TGCGCCAGCAGCTTGGAAGGCGGTAGCAATCAGCCCCAGCATTTT.

This sequence joins TRBV5-4 and TRBJ2-5; 7 bases fit TRBD1. The germline V gene has CDR1 SGHNT and CDR2 YYREEE (reference sequence). CDR3 length: 14 residues. The junction had 8 bases not matched to a gene; V was cut back by 5 bases and J by 4 bases. CDR3 in amino acids: CASRRQGGAETQYF. In DNA form, the CDR3 reads TGTGCCAGCAGGAGACAAGGGGGCGCAGAGACCCAGTACTTC.

A word on this clone: Distinct nucleotide sequences in the sample also encode this CDR3. The chain carries TRBV28 and TRBJ2-7; 7 positions match TRBD1. This CDR3 is 14 amino acids long. The germline gives CDR1 MDHEN, CDR2 SYDVKM. J was trimmed by 2 bases and V by 2 bases; bases with no gene match: 3. CDR3 in amino acids: CASSLRQGAYEQYF. DNA of the CDR3: TGTGCCAGCAGTTTAAGACAGGGCGCCTACGAGCAGTACTTC.

This clone appeared a single time. The chain has TRBV6-2 or TRBV6-3 and TRBJ2-1, with D unclear. The CDR3 has 12 residues. Germline CDR1 MNHEY, CDR2 SVGEGT. The V and J ends lost 4 bases and 3 bases respectively, with 4 bases between them. The CDR3 spells CASSSLYNEQFF. The DNA for the CDR3 is TGTGCCAGCAGTTCCCTCTACAATGAGCAGTTCTTC.

The chain joins TRBV28 to TRBJ1-1; 9 nucleotides line up with TRBD1. The CDR3 is 16 amino acids. CDR1 is MDHEN and CDR2 is SYDVKM in the germline V gene. The junction had 8 bases not matched to a gene; V was cut back by 5 bases and J by 1 base. The CDR3: CASSIQGARGNTEAFF. Here the CDR3 DNA reads TGTGCCAGCAGTATACAGGGGGCGCGCGGGAACACTGAAGCTTTCTTT.

The V and J genes are TRBV19 and TRBJ1-2; 11 bases line up with TRBD1. V lost 5 bases to trimming and J lost 4 bases; unmatched junction nucleotides: 9. CDR1 is LNHDA, CDR2 SQIVND, per germline (reference sequence). This CDR3 region has 16 residues. The CDR3 bases are TGTGCCAGTAGTCCCTATCGGACAGGGGGCATCTATGGCTACACCTTC. It codes for CASSPYRTGGIYGYTF.

The chain couples TRBV10-3 to TRBJ1-4; perhaps TRBD1 as D (5 bases). Trimming shortened V by 2 bases and J by 7 bases, and 17 bases separated the two germline ends. This CDR3 has 16 amino acids. Germline V CDR1 and CDR2: ENHRY, SYGVKD. For the CDR3, the DNA is TGTGCCATCAGTGAGGGCGGCGGGGGTGTGGGTGAAAAACTGTTTTTT. Protein product: CAISEGGGGVGEKLFF.